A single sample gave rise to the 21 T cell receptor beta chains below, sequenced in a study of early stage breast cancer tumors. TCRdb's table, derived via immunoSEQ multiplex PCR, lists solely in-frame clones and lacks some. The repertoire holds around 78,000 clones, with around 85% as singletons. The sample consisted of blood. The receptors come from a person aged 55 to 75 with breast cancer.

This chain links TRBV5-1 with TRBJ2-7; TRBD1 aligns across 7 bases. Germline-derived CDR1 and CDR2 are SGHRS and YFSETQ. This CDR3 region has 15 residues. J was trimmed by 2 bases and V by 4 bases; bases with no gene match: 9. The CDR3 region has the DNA TGCGCCAGCAGCACCACAGGGGCCCTTGCCTACGAGCAGTACTTC. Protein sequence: CASSTTGALAYEQYF. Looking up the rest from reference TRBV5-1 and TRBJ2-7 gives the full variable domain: KAGVTQTPRYLIKTRGQQVTLSCSPISGHRSVSWYQQTPGQGLQFLFEYFSETQRNKGNFPGRFSGRQFSNSRSEMNVSTLELGDSALYLCASSTTGALAYEQYFGPGTRLTVT.

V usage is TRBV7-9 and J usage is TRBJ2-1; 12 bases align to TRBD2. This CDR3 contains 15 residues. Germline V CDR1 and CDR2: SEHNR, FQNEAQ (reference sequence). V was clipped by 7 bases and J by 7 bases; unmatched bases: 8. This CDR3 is CASNPASGRVNEQFF. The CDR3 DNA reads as TGTGCCAGCAACCCGGCTAGCGGGAGGGTAAATGAGCAGTTCTTC.

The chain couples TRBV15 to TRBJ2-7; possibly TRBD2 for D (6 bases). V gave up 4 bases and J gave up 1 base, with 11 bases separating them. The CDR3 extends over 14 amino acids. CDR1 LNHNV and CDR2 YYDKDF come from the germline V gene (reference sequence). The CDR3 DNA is TGTGCCACCAGCACAGACCGGGAGTCCTACGAGCAGTACTTC. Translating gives CATSTDRESYEQYF.

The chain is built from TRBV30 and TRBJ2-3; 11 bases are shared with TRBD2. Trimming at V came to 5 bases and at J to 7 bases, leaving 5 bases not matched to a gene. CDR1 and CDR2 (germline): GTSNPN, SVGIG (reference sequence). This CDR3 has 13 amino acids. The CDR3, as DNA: TGTGCCTGGGGGACTAGCGGAGTTTATACGCAGTATTTT. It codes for CAWGTSGVYTQYF.

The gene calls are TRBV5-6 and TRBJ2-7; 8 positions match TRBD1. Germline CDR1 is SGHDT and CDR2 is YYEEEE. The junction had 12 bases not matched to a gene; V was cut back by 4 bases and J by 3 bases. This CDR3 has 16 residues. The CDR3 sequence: CASSPTPGGYVYEQYF. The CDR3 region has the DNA TGTGCCAGCAGCCCGACCCCAGGGGGCTACGTCTACGAGCAGTACTTC.

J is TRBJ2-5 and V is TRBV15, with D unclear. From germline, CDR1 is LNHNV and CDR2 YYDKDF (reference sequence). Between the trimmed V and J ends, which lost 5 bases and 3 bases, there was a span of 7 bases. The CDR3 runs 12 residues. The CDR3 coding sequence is TGTGCCACCAGCGTCCCGAAAGAGACCCAGTACTTC. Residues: CATSVPKETQYF. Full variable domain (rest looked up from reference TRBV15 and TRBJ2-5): DAMVIQNPRYQVTQFGKPVTLSCSQTLNHNVMYWYQQKSSQAPKLLFHYYDKDFNNEADTPDNFQSRRPNTSFCFLDIRSPGLGDTAMYLCATSVPKETQYFGPGTRLLVL.

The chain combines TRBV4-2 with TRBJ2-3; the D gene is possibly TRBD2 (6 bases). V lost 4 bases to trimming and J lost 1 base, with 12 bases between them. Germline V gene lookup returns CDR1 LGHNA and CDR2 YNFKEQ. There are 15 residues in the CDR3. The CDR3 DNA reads TGTGCCAGCAGCCCCCGGATAGCGGGCACAGATACGCAGTATTTT. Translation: CASSPRIAGTDTQYF.

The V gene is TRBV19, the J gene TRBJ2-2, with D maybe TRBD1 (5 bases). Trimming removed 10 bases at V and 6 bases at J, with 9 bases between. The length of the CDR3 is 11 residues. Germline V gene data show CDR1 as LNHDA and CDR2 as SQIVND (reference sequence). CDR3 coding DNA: TGTGCCACCACAGGTCCCGGGGAGCTGTTTTTT. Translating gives CATTGPGELFF.

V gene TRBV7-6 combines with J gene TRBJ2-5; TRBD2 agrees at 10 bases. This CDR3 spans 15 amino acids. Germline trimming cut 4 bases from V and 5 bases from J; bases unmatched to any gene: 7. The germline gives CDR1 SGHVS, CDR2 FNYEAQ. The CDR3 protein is CASSSRGLASETQYF. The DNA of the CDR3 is TGTGCCAGCAGCTCCAGGGGACTAGCGTCGGAGACCCAGTACTTC.

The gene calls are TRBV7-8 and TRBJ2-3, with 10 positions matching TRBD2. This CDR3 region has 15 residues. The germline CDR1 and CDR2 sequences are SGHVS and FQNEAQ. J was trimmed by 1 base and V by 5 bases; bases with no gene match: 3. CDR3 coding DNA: TGTGCCAGCAGCCAACTAGCGGGGCGCACAGATACGCAGTATTTT. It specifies CASSQLAGRTDTQYF.

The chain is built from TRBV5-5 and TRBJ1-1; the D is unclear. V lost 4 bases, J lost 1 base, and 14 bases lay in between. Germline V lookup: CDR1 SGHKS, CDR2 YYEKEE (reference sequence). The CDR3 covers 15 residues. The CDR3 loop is CASSTSPGPNTEAFF. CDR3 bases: TGTGCCAGCAGCACCTCGCCGGGTCCGAACACTGAAGCTTTCTTT.

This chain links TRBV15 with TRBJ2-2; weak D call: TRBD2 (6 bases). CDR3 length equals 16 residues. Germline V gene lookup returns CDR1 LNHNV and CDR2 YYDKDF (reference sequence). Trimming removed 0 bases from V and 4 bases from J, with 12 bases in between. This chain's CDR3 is CATSRDGGSGTGELFF. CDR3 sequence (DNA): TGTGCCACCAGCAGAGATGGGGGGTCGGGCACCGGGGAGCTGTTTTTT.

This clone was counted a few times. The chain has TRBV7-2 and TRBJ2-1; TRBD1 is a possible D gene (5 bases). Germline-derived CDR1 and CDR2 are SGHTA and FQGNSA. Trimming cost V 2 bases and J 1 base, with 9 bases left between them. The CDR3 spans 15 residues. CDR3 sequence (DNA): TGTGCCAGCAGCTTAAGTACAGGTTCCTACAATGAGCAGTTCTTC. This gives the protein CASSLSTGSYNEQFF.

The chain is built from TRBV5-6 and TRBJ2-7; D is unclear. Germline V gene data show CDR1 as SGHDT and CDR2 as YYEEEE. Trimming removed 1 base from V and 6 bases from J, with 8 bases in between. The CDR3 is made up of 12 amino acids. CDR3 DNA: TGTGCCAGCAGCTTGTTTAGGGCCGAGCAGTACTTC. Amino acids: CASSLFRAEQYF. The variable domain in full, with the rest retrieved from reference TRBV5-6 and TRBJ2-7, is DAGVTQSPTHLIKTRGQQVTLRCSPKSGHDTVSWYQQALGQGPQFIFQYYEEEERQRGNFPDRFSGHQFPNYSSELNVNALLLGDSALYLCASSLFRAEQYFGPGTRLTVT.

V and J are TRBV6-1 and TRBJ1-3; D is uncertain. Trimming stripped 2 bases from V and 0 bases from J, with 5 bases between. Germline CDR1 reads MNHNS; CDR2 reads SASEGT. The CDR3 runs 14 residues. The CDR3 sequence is CASSEQPSGNTIYF. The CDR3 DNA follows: TGTGCCAGCAGTGAACAGCCCTCTGGAAACACCATATATTTT.

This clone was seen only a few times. CDR3 DNA: TGTGCCAGCTCACCACGGCAAATACAAGAGACCCAGTACTTC. Protein sequence: CASSPRQIQETQYF. V is TRBV18 and J is TRBJ2-5; D not resolved. V lost 1 base and J lost 2, with 8 bases in between. CDR1 is KGHSH and CDR2 is LQKENI in the germline V gene. CDR3 size: 14 residues.

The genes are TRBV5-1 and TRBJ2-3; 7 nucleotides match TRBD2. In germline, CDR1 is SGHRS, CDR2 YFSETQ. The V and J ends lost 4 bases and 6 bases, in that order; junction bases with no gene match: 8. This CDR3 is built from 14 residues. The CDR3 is CASSLGLVVDTQYF. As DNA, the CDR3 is TGCGCCAGCAGCCTCGGACTAGTTGTTGATACGCAGTATTTT.

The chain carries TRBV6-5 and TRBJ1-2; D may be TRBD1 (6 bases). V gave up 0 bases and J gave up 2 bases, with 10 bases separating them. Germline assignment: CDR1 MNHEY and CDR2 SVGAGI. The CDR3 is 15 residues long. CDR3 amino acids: CASSYSRGHNYGYTF. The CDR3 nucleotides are TGTGCCAGCAGTTACTCCAGGGGCCACAACTATGGCTACACCTTC.

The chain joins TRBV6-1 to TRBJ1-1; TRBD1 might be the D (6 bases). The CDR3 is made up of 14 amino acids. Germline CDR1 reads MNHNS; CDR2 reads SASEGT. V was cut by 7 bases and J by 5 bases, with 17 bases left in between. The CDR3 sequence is CASTPGVRRTEAFF. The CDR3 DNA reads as TGTGCCAGCACCCCAGGGGTGAGGAGAACTGAAGCTTTCTTT.

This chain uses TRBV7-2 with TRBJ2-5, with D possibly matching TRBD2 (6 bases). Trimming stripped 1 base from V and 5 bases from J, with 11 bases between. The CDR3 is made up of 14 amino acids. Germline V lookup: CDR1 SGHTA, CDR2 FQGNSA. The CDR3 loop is CASSLVRGGETQYF. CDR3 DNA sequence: TGTGCCAGCAGCTTAGTTCGAGGAGGGGAGACCCAGTACTTC.

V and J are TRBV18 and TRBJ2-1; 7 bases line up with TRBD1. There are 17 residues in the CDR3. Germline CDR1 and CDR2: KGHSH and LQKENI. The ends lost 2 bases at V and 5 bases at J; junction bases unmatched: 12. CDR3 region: CASSPERGPTRNNEQFF. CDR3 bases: TGTGCCAGCTCACCAGAAAGGGGGCCGACCCGGAACAATGAGCAGTTCTTC.